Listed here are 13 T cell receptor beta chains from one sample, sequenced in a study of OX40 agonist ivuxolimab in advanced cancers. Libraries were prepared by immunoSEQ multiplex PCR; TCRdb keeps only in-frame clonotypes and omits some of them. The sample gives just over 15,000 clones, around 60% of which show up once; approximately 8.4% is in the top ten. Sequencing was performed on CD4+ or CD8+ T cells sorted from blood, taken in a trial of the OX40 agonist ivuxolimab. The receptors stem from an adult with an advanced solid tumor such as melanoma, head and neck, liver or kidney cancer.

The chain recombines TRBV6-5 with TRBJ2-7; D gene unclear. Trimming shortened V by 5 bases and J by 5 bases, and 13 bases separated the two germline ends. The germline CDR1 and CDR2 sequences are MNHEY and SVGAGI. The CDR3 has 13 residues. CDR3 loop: CASSAGERNEQYF. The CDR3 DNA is TGTGCCAGCAGTGCCGGAGAAAGGAACGAGCAGTACTTC.

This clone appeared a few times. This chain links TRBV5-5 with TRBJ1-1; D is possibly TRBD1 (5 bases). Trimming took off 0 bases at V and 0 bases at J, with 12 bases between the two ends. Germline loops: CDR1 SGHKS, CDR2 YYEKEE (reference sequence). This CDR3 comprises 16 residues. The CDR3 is CASSLAPREVNTEAFF. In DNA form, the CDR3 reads TGTGCCAGCAGCTTGGCCCCCAGGGAGGTGAACACTGAAGCTTTCTTT.

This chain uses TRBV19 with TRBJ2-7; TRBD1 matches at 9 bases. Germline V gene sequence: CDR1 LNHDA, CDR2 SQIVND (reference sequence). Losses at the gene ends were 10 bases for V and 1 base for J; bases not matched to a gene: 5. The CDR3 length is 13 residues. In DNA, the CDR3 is TGTGCCACCGGGACAGGGTTTTCCTACGAGCAGTACTTC. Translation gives CATGTGFSYEQYF.

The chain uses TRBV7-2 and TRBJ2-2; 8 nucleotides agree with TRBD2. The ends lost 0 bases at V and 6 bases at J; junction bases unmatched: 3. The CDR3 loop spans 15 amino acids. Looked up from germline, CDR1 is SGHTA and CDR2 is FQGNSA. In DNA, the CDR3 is TGTGCCAGCAGCTTAGCTACGACTAGCGCCGGGGAGCTGTTTTTT. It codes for CASSLATTSAGELFF.

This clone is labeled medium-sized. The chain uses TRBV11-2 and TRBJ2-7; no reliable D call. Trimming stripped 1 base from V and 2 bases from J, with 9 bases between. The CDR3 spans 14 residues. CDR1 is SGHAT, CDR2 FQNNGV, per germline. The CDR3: CASSLGDSTYEQYF. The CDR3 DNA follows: TGTGCCAGCAGCTTAGGTGACTCCACCTACGAGCAGTACTTC.

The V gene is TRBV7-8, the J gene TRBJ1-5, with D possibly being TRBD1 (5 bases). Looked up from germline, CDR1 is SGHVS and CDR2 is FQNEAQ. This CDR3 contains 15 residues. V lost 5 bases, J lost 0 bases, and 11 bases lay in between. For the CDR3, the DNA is TGTGCCAGCAGCCCTACAGGTTATAGCAATCAGCCCCAGCATTTT. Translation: CASSPTGYSNQPQHF.

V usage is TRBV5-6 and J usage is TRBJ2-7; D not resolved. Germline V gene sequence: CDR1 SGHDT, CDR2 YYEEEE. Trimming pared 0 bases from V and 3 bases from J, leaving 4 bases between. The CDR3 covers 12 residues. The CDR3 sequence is CASSLGVYEQYF. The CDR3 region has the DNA TGTGCCAGCAGCTTGGGAGTCTACGAGCAGTACTTC.

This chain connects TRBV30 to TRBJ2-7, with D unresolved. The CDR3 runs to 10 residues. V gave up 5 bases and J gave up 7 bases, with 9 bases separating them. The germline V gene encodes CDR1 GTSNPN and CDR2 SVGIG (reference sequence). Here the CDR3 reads CAWGFGEQYF. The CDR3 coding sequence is TGTGCCTGGGGGTTCGGGGAGCAGTACTTC.

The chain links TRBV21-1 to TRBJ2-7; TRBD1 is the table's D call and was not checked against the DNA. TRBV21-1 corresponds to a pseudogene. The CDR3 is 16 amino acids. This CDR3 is CASSPTGGSFSYEQYF. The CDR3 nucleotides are TGTGCCAGCAGTCCGACAGGGGGTAGTTTCTCCTACGAGCAGTACTTC.

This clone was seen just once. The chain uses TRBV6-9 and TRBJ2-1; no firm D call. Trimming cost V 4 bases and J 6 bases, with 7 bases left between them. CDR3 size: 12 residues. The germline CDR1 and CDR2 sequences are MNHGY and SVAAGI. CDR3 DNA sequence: TGTGCCAGCAGTTCCCCGGGCAATGAGCAGTTCTTC. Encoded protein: CASSSPGNEQFF.

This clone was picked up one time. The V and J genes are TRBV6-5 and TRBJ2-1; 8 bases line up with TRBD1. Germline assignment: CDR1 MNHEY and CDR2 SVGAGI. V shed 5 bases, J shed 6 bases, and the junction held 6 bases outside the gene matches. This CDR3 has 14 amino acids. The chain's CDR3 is CASSPRTGLNEQFF. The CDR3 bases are TGTGCCAGCAGTCCGAGGACAGGGCTCAATGAGCAGTTCTTC.

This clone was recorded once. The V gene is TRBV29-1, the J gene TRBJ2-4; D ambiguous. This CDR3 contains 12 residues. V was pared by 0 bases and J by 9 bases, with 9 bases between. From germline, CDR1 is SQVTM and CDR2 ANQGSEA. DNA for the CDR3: TGCAGCGTTGAAGATCTCGAGTTCATTCAGTACTTC. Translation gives CSVEDLEFIQYF.

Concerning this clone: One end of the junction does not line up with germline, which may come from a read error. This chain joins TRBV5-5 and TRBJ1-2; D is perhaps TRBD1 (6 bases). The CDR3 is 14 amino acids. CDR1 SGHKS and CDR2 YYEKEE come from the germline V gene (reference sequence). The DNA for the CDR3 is TGTGCCGGCAGCCCCGTCAGGGGCAGAGATGGCTACACCTTC. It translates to CAGSPVRGRDGYTF.